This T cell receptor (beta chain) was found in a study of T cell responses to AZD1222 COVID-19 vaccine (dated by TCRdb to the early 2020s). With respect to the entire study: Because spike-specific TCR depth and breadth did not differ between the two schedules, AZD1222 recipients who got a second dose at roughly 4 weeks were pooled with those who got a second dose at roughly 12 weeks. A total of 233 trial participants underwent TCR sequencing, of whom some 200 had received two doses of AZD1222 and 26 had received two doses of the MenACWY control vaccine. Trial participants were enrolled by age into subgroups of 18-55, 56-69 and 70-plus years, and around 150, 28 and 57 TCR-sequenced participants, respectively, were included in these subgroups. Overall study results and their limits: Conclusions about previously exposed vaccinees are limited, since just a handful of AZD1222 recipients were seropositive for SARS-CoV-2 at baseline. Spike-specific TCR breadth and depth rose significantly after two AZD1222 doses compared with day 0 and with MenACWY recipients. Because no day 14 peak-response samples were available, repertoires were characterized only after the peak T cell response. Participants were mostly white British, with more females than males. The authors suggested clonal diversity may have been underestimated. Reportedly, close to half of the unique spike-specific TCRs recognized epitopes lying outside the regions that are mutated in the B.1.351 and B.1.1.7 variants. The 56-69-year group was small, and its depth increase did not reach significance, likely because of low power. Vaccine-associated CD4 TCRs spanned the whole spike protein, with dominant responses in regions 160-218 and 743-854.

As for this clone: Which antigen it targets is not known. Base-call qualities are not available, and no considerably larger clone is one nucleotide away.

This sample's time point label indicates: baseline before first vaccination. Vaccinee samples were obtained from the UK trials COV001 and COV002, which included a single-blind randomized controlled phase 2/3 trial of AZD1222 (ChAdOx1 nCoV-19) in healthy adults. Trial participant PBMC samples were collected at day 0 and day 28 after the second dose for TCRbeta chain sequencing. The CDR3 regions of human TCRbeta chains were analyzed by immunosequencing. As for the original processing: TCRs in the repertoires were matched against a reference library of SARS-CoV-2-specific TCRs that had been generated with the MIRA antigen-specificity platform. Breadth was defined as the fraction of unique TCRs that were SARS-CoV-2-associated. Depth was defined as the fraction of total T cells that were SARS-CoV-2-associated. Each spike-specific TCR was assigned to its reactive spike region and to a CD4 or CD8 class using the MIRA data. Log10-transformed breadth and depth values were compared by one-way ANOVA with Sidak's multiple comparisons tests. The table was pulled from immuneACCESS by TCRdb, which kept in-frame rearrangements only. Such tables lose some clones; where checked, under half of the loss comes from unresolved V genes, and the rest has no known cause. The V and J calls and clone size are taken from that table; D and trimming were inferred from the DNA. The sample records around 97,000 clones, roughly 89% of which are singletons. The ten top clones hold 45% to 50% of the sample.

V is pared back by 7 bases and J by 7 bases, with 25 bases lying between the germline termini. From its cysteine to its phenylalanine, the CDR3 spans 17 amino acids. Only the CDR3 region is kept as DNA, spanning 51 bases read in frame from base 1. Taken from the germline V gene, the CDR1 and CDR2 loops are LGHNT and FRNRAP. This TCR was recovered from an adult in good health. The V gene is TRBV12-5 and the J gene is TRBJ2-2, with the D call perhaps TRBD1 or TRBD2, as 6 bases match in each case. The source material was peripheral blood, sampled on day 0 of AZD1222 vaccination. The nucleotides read TGTGCTAGTGCCTTCCCGGAGGGGGACCCGGCGAACGGGGAGCTGTTTTTT. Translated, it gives CASAFPEGDPANGELFF.